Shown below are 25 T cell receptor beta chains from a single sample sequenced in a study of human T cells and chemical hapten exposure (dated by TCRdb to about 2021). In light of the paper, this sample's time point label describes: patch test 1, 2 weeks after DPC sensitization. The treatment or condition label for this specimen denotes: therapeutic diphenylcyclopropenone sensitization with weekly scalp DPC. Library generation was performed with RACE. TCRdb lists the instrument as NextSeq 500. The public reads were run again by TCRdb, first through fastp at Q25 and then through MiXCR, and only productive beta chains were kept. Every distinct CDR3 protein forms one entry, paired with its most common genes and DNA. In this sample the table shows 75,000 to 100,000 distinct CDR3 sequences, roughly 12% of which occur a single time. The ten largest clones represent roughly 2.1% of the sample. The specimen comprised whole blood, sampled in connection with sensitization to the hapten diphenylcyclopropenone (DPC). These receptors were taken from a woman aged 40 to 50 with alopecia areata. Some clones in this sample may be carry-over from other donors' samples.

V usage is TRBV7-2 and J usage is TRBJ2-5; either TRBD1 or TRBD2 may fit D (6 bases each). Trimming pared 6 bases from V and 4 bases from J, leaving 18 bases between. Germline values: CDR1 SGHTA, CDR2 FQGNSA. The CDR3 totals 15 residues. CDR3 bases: TGTGCCAGCAGTCAGGGGTCTAGCGAACGAGAGACCCAGTACTTC. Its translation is CASSQGSSERETQYF.

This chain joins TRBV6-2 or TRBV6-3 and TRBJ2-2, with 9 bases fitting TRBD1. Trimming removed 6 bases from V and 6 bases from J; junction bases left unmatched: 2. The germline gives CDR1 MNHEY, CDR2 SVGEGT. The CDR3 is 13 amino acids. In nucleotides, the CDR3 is TGTGCCAGCAGGGGGACAGGGCCCGGGGAGCTGTTTTTT. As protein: CASRGTGPGELFF.

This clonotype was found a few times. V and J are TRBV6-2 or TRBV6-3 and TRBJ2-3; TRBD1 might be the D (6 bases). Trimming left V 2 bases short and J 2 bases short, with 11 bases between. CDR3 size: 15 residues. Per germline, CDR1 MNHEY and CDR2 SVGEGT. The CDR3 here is CASSYPGQSTDTQYF. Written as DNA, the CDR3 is TGTGCCAGCAGTTACCCCGGACAGTCCACAGATACGCAGTATTTT.

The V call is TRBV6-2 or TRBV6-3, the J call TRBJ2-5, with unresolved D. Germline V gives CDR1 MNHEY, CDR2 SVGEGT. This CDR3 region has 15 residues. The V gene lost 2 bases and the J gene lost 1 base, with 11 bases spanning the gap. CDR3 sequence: CASSYDGPIQETQYF. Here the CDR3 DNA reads TGTGCCAGCAGTTACGACGGGCCAATCCAAGAGACCCAGTACTTC.

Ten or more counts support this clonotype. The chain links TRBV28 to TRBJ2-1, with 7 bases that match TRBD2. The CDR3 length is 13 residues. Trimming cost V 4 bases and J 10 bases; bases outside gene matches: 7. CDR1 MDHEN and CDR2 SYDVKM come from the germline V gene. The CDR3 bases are TGTGCCAGCAGTTGGGGGGGGAAACCCGAGCAGTTCTTC. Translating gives CASSWGGKPEQFF.

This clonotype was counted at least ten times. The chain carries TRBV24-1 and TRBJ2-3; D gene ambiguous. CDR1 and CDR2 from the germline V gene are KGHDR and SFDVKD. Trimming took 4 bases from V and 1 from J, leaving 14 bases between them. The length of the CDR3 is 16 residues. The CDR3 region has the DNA TGTGCCACCAGTGACCCGGGTCGACAAGGCACAGATACGCAGTATTTT. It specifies CATSDPGRQGTDTQYF.

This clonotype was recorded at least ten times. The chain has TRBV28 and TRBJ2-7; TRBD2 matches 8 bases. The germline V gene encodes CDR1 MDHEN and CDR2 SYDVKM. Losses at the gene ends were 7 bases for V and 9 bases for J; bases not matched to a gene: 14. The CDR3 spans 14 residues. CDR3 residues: CASTTTSERLGQYF. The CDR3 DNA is TGTGCCAGCACCACGACTAGCGAGAGACTTGGGCAGTACTTC. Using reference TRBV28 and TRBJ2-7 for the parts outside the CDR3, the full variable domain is DVKVTQSSRYLVKRTGEKVFLECVQDMDHENMFWYRQDPGLGLRLIYFSYDVKMKEKGDIPEGYSVSREKKERFSLILESASTNQTSMYLCASTTTSERLGQYFGPGTRLTVT.

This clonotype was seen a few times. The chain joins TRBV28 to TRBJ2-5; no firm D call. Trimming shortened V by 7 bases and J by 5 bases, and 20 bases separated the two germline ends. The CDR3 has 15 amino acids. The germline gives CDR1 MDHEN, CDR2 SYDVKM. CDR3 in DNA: TGTGCCAGCACCCTGCGGACGGGCCCCTTGGAGACCCAGTACTTC. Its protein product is CASTLRTGPLETQYF.

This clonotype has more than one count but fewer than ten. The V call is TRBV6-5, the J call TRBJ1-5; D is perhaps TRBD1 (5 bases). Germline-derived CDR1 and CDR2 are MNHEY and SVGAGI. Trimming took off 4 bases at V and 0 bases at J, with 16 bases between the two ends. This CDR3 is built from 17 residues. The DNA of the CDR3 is TGTGCCAGCAGTTTCAAGTATTCGACAGATAGCAATCAGCCCCAGCATTTT. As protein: CASSFKYSTDSNQPQHF.

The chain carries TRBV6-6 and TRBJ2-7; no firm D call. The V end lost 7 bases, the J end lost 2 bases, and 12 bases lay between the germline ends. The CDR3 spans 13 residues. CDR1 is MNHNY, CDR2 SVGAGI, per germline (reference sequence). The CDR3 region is CASTSGTAYEQYF. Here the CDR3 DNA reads TGTGCCAGCACCTCAGGTACCGCCTACGAGCAGTACTTC.

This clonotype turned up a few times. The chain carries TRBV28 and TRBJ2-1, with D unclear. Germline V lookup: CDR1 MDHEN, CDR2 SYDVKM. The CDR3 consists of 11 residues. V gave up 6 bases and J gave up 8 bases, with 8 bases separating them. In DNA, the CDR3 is TGTGCCAGCAGCCAATACGATGAGCAGTTCTTC. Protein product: CASSQYDEQFF. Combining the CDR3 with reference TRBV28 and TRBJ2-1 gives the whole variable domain DVKVTQSSRYLVKRTGEKVFLECVQDMDHENMFWYRQDPGLGLRLIYFSYDVKMKEKGDIPEGYSVSREKKERFSLILESASTNQTSMYLCASSQYDEQFFGPGTRLTVL.

The CDR3 bases are TGTGCCAGCAGGCCGGGGACTAGCGGTTCCTACGAGCAGTACTTC. It yields the protein CASRPGTSGSYEQYF. The chain carries TRBV6-2 or TRBV6-3 and TRBJ2-7; 11 positions agree with TRBD2. The germline V gene encodes CDR1 MNHEY and CDR2 SVGEGT. V trimming: 6 bases; J trimming: 1 base; junction bases outside the gene matches: 5. The CDR3 length is 15 residues.

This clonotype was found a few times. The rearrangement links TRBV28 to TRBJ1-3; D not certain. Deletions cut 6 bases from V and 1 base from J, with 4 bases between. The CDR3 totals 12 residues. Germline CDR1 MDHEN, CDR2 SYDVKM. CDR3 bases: TGTGCCAGCAGGGGGTCTGGAAACACCATATATTTT. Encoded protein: CASRGSGNTIYF.

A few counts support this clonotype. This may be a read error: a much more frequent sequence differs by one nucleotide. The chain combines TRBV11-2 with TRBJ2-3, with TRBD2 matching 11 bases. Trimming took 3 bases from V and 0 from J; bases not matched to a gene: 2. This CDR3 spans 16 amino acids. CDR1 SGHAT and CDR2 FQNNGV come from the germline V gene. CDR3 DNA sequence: TGTGCCAGCAGCTTCCGACTAGCGGGAAGCACAGATACGCAGTATTTT. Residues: CASSFRLAGSTDTQYF.

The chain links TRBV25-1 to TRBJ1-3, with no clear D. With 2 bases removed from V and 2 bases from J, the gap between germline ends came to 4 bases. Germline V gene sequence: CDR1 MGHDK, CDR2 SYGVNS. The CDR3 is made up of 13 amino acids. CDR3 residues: CASSERPGNTIYF. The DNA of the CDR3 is TGTGCCAGCAGTGAACGGCCTGGAAACACCATATATTTT.

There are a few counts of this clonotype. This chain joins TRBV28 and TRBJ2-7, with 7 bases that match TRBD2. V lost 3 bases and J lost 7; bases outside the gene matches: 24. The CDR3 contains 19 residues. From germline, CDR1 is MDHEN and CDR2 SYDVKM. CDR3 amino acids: CASSLGYPGGVGGAEEQYF. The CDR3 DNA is TGTGCCAGCAGTTTGGGCTACCCCGGGGGTGTGGGAGGGGCGGAGGAGCAGTACTTC.

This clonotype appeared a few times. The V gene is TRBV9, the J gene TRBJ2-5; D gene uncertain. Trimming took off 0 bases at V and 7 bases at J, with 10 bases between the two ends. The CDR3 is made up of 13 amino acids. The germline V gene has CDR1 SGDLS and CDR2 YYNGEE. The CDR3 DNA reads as TGTGCCAGCAGCGTAGGTGGATCGGGGACCCAGTACTTC. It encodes CASSVGGSGTQYF.

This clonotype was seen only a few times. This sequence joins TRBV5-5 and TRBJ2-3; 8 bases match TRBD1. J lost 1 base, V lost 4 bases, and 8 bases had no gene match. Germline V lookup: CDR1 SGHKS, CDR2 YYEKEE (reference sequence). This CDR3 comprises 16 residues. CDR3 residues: CASSREQGGGTDTQYF. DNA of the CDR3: TGTGCCAGCAGCCGGGAACAGGGGGGAGGCACAGATACGCAGTATTTT.

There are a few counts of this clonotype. CDR3 sequence reads: CASQTTSGSATYNEQFF. CDR3 in DNA: TGTGCCAGCCAAACAACTAGCGGGAGTGCAACCTACAATGAGCAGTTCTTC. The chain has TRBV5-4 and TRBJ2-1; 11 positions agree with TRBD2. From germline, CDR1 is SGHNT and CDR2 YYREEE (reference sequence). The CDR3 contains 17 residues. After removal of 7 bases from V and 2 bases from J, the junction contained 11 bases not matched to a gene.

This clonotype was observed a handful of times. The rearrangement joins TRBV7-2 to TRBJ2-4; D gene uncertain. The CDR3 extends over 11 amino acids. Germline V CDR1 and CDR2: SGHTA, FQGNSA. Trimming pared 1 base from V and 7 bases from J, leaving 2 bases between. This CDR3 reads CASSLGNIQYF. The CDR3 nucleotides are TGTGCCAGCAGCTTAGGGAACATTCAGTACTTC. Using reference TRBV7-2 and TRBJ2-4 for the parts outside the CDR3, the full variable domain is GAGVSQSPSNKVTEKGKDVELRCDPISGHTALYWYRQSLGQGLEFLIYFQGNSAPDKSGLPSDRFSAERTGGSVSTLTIQRTQQEDSAVYLCASSLGNIQYFGAGTRLSVL.

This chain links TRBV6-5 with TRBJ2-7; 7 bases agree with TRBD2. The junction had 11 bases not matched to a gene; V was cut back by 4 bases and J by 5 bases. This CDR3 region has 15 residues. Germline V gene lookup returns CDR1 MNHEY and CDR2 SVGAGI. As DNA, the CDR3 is TGTGCCAGCAGTTCCCTCTTGGCGGGGGTACACGAGCAGTACTTC. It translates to CASSSLLAGVHEQYF.

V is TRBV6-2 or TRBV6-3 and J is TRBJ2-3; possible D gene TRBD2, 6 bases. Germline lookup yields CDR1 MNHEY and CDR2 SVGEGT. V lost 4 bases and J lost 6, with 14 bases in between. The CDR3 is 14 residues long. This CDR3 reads CASSLDGRFDTQYF. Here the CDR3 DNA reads TGTGCCAGCAGTTTGGACGGGAGATTTGATACGCAGTATTTT.

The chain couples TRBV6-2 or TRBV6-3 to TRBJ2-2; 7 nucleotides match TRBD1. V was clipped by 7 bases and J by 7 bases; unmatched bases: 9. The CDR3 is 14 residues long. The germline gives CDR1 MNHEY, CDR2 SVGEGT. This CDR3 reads CASTLRGGVGELFF. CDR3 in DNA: TGTGCCAGCACCCTGCGAGGGGGCGTCGGGGAGCTGTTTTTT.

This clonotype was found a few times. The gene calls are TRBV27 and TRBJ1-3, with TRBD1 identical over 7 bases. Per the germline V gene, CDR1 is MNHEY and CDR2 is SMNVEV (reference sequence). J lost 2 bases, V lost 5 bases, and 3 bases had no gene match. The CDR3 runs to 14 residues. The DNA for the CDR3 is TGTGCCAGCAGTGCTCAGGGGGCTGGAAACACCATATATTTT. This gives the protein CASSAQGAGNTIYF.

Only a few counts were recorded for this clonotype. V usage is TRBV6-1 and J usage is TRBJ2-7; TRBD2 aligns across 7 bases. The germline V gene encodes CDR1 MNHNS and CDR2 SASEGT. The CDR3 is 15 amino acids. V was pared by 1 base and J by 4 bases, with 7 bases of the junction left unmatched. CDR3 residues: CASSEGRGRVYEQYF. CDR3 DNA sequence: TGTGCCAGCAGTGAAGGACGTGGGAGGGTTTACGAGCAGTACTTC.